This T cell receptor (beta chain) comes out of a study of graft-versus-host responses after intestinal transplantation. Study details: Recipients underwent multivisceral, liver-intestinal, or isolated intestinal transplants.

This CDR3 contains 17 residues. Germline V lookup: CDR1 SGHTA, CDR2 FQGNSA. V dropped 2 bases and J dropped 6; count of bases not matched to a gene: 11. Overall study results and limits: Early post-transplant falls in HvG clones accompanied the peak levels of circulating GvH clones.

Sequencing used immunoSEQ multiplex PCR; TCRdb keeps in-frame clones, though not all of them. The sample has about 100,000 clones; roughly 84% are singletons. With regard to this clone: Its antigen is still unknown.

This specimen consisted of unstimulated CD4+ T cells sorted from spleen or lymph node cells, obtained before transplant. V gene TRBV7-2 combines with J gene TRBJ2-4; 9 bases agree with TRBD2. The sequence was collected from a human donor who was the organ donor for an intestinal transplant. The CDR3 is CASSLRDGGGVGNIQYF. CDR3 DNA: TGTGCCAGCAGCTTACGCGATGGCGGGGGGGTGGGAAACATTCAGTACTTC.